Below, 23 T cell receptor beta chains from the same sample are listed, as sequenced in a study of technical replicates of blood from several donors. Measured with immunoSEQ multiplex PCR; TCRdb has only the in-frame clones, and not every one. This sample has about 59,000 clones, with around 93% found just once. Sequenced sample: PBMCs. The receptors originated from a human donor in good health. Some clones in this sample may be carry-over from other donors' samples.

The rearrangement joins TRBV5-6 to TRBJ2-2; the D is unclear. The germline CDR1 and CDR2 sequences are SGHDT and YYEEEE. The CDR3 covers 14 residues. Trimming left V 2 bases short and J 1 base short, with 6 bases between. This CDR3 reads CASSFGGNTGELFF. DNA of the CDR3: TGTGCCAGCAGCTTTGGCGGGAACACCGGGGAGCTGTTTTTT.

V and J are TRBV7-3 and TRBJ1-1; 8 positions agree with TRBD1. V gave up 5 bases and J gave up 3 bases; unmatched junction bases: 8. The CDR3 spans 15 residues. Germline values: CDR1 SGHTA, CDR2 FQGTGA. The CDR3 region is CASSIRGRWDTEAFF. CDR3 bases: TGTGCCAGCAGCATCAGGGGGCGCTGGGACACTGAAGCTTTCTTT.

The V call is TRBV5-1, the J call TRBJ2-1, with D hard to call. CDR1 is SGHRS, CDR2 YFSETQ, per germline. The CDR3 is made up of 14 amino acids. V dropped 3 bases and J dropped 0 bases, with 7 bases sitting between them. CDR3 in amino acids: CASSSLDSYNEQFF. The CDR3 region has the DNA TGCGCCAGCAGCTCGCTAGACTCCTACAATGAGCAGTTCTTC.

The chain has TRBV6-6 and TRBJ2-7; D is possibly TRBD2 (6 bases). Germline lookup yields CDR1 MNHNY and CDR2 SVGAGI (reference sequence). The CDR3 covers 12 residues. Trimming cost V 5 bases and J 6 bases, with 11 bases left between them. The CDR3 DNA sequence: TGTGCCAGCAGTCACCCCGGGGGCGAGCAGTACTTC. This encodes CASSHPGGEQYF.

The chain couples TRBV19 to TRBJ2-7; 7 bases map to TRBD2. The CDR3 consists of 14 residues. V lost 6 bases and J lost 9; bases outside the gene matches: 14. Per germline, CDR1 LNHDA and CDR2 SQIVND (reference sequence). The CDR3 DNA follows: TGTGCCAGTAGCCAAGATATCGGGAGGCTACGGCAGTACTTC. This codes for CASSQDIGRLRQYF.

The chain couples TRBV4-1 to TRBJ1-6; the D is unclear. The CDR3 extends over 18 amino acids. The V and J ends lost 4 bases and 3 bases respectively, with 19 bases between them. Per the germline V gene, CDR1 is MGHRA and CDR2 is YSYEKL. The CDR3 bases are TGCGCCAGCAGCCCCAATGCTCGGAGATTCCTCTATAATTCACCCCTCCACTTT. This encodes CASSPNARRFLYNSPLHF.

The rearrangement links TRBV2 to TRBJ2-1, with 9 positions matching TRBD1. After removal of 8 bases from V and 1 base from J, the junction contained 6 bases not matched to a gene. The germline CDR1 and CDR2 sequences are SNHLY and FYNNEI. This CDR3 has 15 residues. Written as DNA, the CDR3 is TGTGCCAGCTCAAGGGACAGGGAGTCCTACAATGAGCAGTTCTTC. This encodes CASSRDRESYNEQFF.

This clone was recorded only once. This sequence joins TRBV7-9 and TRBJ1-6; D remains unclear. The CDR3 consists of 15 residues. Trimming pared 7 bases from V and 8 bases from J, leaving 18 bases between. CDR1 and CDR2 (germline): SEHNR, FQNEAQ (reference sequence). The CDR3 coding sequence is TGTGCCAGCACTCCCCCGGGGTCTTTGGATTCACCCCTCCACTTT. Translation gives CASTPPGSLDSPLHF.

V usage is TRBV10-3 and J usage is TRBJ2-3, with TRBD2 identical over 8 bases. The CDR3 loop spans 12 amino acids. V shed 6 bases, J shed 7 bases, and the junction held 3 bases outside the gene matches. Germline CDR1 and CDR2: ENHRY and SYGVKD. The CDR3 reads CAISGGEHTQYF. For the CDR3, the DNA is TGTGCCATCAGCGGGGGGGAGCATACGCAGTATTTT.

The chain recombines TRBV2 with TRBJ1-5, with TRBD1 matching 9 bases. Germline assignment: CDR1 SNHLY and CDR2 FYNNEI. This CDR3 has 14 amino acids. V trimming: 1 base; J trimming: 6 bases; junction bases outside the gene matches: 1. CDR3 sequence reads: CASSEGQGGQPQHF. In DNA, the CDR3 is TGTGCCAGCAGTGAAGGACAGGGGGGTCAGCCCCAGCATTTT.

The chain combines TRBV18 with TRBJ2-7; D remains unclear. V shed 2 bases and J shed 4 bases, with 18 bases lying between them. Germline CDR1 KGHSH, CDR2 LQKENI. This CDR3 has 16 residues. The chain's CDR3 is CASSPYRDSVAYEQYF. The CDR3 DNA sequence: TGTGCCAGCTCACCATACCGAGATTCAGTAGCATACGAGCAGTACTTC.

The CDR3 DNA sequence: TGCGCCAGCAGCCAAGATTGGGGCGTCTGGTTCGAGCAGTACTTC. Protein product: CASSQDWGVWFEQYF. J is TRBJ2-7 and V is TRBV4-1; the D gene is possibly TRBD1 (5 bases). The germline V gene encodes CDR1 MGHRA and CDR2 YSYEKL. The V end was cut by 0 bases, the J end by 6 bases, with 15 bases between. The CDR3 is 15 amino acids.

The chain has TRBV6-1 and TRBJ1-1; 8 positions agree with TRBD1. The V segment lost 5 bases and the J segment 4 bases; nucleotides outside the gene matches: 6. CDR3 size: 14 residues. In germline, CDR1 is MNHNS, CDR2 SASEGT. The CDR3 is CASSLKTGATEAFF. CDR3 sequence (DNA): TGTGCCAGCAGTCTAAAGACAGGGGCCACTGAAGCTTTCTTT.

The rearrangement uses TRBV30 and TRBJ2-7; perhaps TRBD2 as D (5 bases). The germline V and J ends were trimmed by 3 bases and 0 bases, with 6 bases remaining between them. This CDR3 is 12 amino acids long. Germline CDR1 reads GTSNPN; CDR2 reads SVGIG (reference sequence). CDR3 sequence (DNA): TGTGCCTGGAGCGGGGACTCCTACGAGCAGTACTTC. Its translation is CAWSGDSYEQYF.

V gene TRBV30 combines with J gene TRBJ2-7; 7 bases line up with TRBD2. The CDR3 consists of 16 residues. From germline, CDR1 is GTSNPN and CDR2 SVGIG (reference sequence). V shed 0 bases, J shed 7 bases, and the junction held 15 bases outside the gene matches. CDR3 nucleotide sequence: TGTGCCTGGAGTGTACAGGCGGGAGCCGGGTTGGGGGAGCAGTACTTC. Translating gives CAWSVQAGAGLGEQYF.

The genes are TRBV5-6 and TRBJ1-1; weak D call: TRBD1 (5 bases). From germline, CDR1 is SGHDT and CDR2 YYEEEE. The CDR3 loop spans 14 amino acids. Trimming removed 0 bases from V and 0 bases from J, with 6 bases in between. This CDR3 is CASSLGQMNTEAFF. The CDR3 region has the DNA TGTGCCAGCAGCTTGGGACAGATGAACACTGAAGCTTTCTTT.

The gene calls are TRBV6-5 and TRBJ2-7, with D unclear. Trimming removed 9 bases at V and 2 bases at J, with 11 bases between. CDR3 size: 12 residues. Looked up from germline, CDR1 is MNHEY and CDR2 is SVGAGI. CDR3 nucleotide sequence: TGTGCCAGTCGAGGAGTTACCTACGAGCAGTACTTC. Protein sequence: CASRGVTYEQYF.

The rearrangement uses TRBV7-2 and TRBJ2-5; D gene ambiguous. CDR3 length: 13 residues. Trimming left V 1 base short and J 4 bases short, with 7 bases between. The germline CDR1 and CDR2 sequences are SGHTA and FQGNSA. The CDR3, as DNA: TGTGCCAGCAGCTTAGGAGTCGGAGAGACCCAGTACTTC. Translating gives CASSLGVGETQYF.

The sample holds a few counts of this clone. This chain connects TRBV2 to TRBJ1-1; 11 bases match TRBD1. The CDR3 runs 13 residues. V was clipped by 9 bases and J by 5 bases; unmatched bases: 5. Germline V gene sequence: CDR1 SNHLY, CDR2 FYNNEI. Here the CDR3 DNA reads TGTGCCAGAACATGGGACAGGGGGACTGAAGCTTTCTTT. Translated: CARTWDRGTEAFF.

The chain links TRBV7-9 to TRBJ2-7, with unresolved D. The CDR3 extends over 13 amino acids. Germline V gene sequence: CDR1 SEHNR, CDR2 FQNEAQ (reference sequence). Trimming took off 5 bases at V and 9 bases at J, with 17 bases between the two ends. CDR3 sequence reads: CASSAQAWAVQYF. The CDR3 DNA sequence: TGTGCCAGCAGCGCCCAGGCGTGGGCTGTGCAGTACTTC.

The rearrangement uses TRBV7-3 and TRBJ2-3; D perhaps matches TRBD2 (5 bases). Germline V CDR1 and CDR2: SGHTA, FQGTGA. The V end lost 11 bases, the J end lost 6 bases, and 15 bases lay between the germline ends. The CDR3 covers 12 residues. The CDR3 loop reads CARYRPGDTQYF. The CDR3 DNA sequence: TGTGCCCGTTATAGGCCGGGGGATACGCAGTATTTT.

This chain uses TRBV14 with TRBJ1-2, with a weak D call TRBD1 (5 bases). Germline V gives CDR1 SGHDN, CDR2 FVKESK. The V gene lost 0 bases and the J gene lost 7 bases, with 21 bases spanning the gap. This CDR3 contains 17 residues. The CDR3 region is CASSQEGDWGDWSGYTF. The CDR3 DNA reads TGTGCCAGCAGCCAAGAAGGGGACTGGGGGGATTGGAGTGGCTACACCTTC.

This clone was observed a few times. The V and J genes are TRBV5-1 and TRBJ1-6; 9 bases agree with TRBD1. The CDR3 spans 15 residues. V shed 0 bases, J shed 8 bases, and the junction held 3 bases outside the gene matches. CDR1 and CDR2 (germline): SGHRS, YFSETQ. The CDR3 DNA reads as TGCGCCAGCAGCTTGGCCGGGACAGGGTATTCACCCCTCCACTTT. Residues: CASSLAGTGYSPLHF.